One sample yielded the 5 T cell receptor beta chains listed below, sequenced in a study of cytomegalovirus exposure and HLA in healthy donors. Researchers ran the PCR with 60 Vbeta and 13 Jbeta primers. Using immunoSEQ multiplex PCR, the repertoire was profiled, and TCRdb retains in-frame clones only, with some absent. In the table there are 140,000 to 150,000 clones, 66% of which are singletons. Sequencing was carried out using PBMCs. These receptors were obtained from a woman aged 55-69 years in good health and CMV-seronegative.

This clone has only a few counts. The gene calls are TRBV27 and TRBJ2-1; 8 positions agree with TRBD1. This CDR3 region has 14 residues. Germline V gene data show CDR1 as MNHEY and CDR2 as SMNVEV (reference sequence). J lost 8 bases, V lost 6 bases, and 9 bases had no gene match. The CDR3 DNA reads TGTGCCAGCAGAAAACAGGGGGAGTTCGATGAGCAGTTCTTC. Translation gives CASRKQGEFDEQFF.

The chain recombines TRBV6-1 with TRBJ2-7; 9 bases line up with TRBD1. The CDR3 extends over 15 amino acids. V was clipped by 11 bases and J by 5 bases; unmatched bases: 16. Germline V gene data show CDR1 as MNHNS and CDR2 as SASEGT. CDR3 nucleotides: TGTGCCTCCCGGGACAGGGTTGGGAAGCTCGACGAGCAGTACTTC. Translated: CASRDRVGKLDEQYF.

CDR3 DNA: TGCAGCGTGAAACAGGGCCTCGAGCAGTACTTC. Protein sequence: CSVKQGLEQYF. The gene calls are TRBV29-1 and TRBJ2-7; TRBD1 might be the D (6 bases). The V end was cut by 6 bases, the J end by 6 bases, with 12 bases between. Germline V gives CDR1 SQVTM, CDR2 ANQGSEA. This CDR3 spans 11 amino acids.

V and J are TRBV5-1 and TRBJ1-4, with D unclear. Germline V lookup: CDR1 SGHRS, CDR2 YFSETQ. This CDR3 is 16 amino acids long. V gave up 0 bases and J gave up 0 bases, with 9 bases separating them. CDR3 sequence reads: CASSLDSPATNEKLFF. Here the CDR3 DNA reads TGCGCCAGCAGCTTGGACAGTCCTGCAACTAATGAAAAACTGTTTTTT.

J is TRBJ2-7 and V is TRBV5-6; D is uncertain. Germline V CDR1 and CDR2: SGHDT, YYEEEE. V lost 1 base to trimming and J lost 5 bases, with 10 bases between them. There are 13 residues in the CDR3. The CDR3 region has the DNA TGTGCCAGCAGCTTGCCCCCTACCCACGAGCAGTACTTC. Its protein product is CASSLPPTHEQYF.